This is a list of T cell receptor beta chains from one sample in a study of blood T cell repertoires in COVID-19. Data came from immunoSEQ multiplex PCR; TCRdb stores just in-frame clones and leaves some out. The sample contains 390,000 or so clones, 85% to 90% of which appear only once. The specimen sequenced was PBMCs or T cells enriched from blood (not recorded which). The receptor source for this set is a man aged 18 to 35 who had recovered from COVID-19. Both conserved end residues are part of each CDR3.

j_gene | v_gene | CDR3aa
TRBJ2-2 | TRBV7-3 | CASSLTGGRTGELFF
TRBJ1-2 | TRBV12-3/TRBV12-4 | CASSQGTGYGYTF
TRBJ2-7 | TRBV5-1 | CASSYDRTSYEQYF
TRBJ1-6 | TRBV2 | CASSPPTGAINSPLHF
TRBJ2-7 | TRBV9 | CASSVEAGGLSYEQYF
TRBJ2-7 | TRBV4-3 | CASSPLPGQGYEQYF
TRBJ2-3 | TRBV5-4 | CASSSSGGSRDTQYF
TRBJ1-3 | TRBV7-9 | CASSLARWANSGNTIYF
TRBJ2-3 | TRBV18 | CASMYSGLSTDTQYF
TRBJ1-5 | TRBV4-1 | CASSQDWRTEFNQPQHF
TRBJ1-5 | TRBV2 | CASREDRGPGQPQHF
TRBJ2-2 | TRBV11-2 | CASSQGLAGVHTGELFF
TRBJ1-5 | TRBV5-1 | CASSFDSFDQPQHF
TRBJ1-1 | TRBV11-2 | CASSLGYGGRTEAFF
TRBJ1-6 | TRBV6-5 | CASSYSIESSPLHF
TRBJ1-1 | TRBV6-4 | CASKFPEQGAKVNTEAFF
TRBJ2-1 | TRBV28 | CASSPFAGDGVNEQFF
TRBJ2-3 | TRBV5-4 | CASSLTQSISTDTQYF
TRBJ2-1 | TRBV6-5 | CASSPGDRVNNEQFF
TRBJ1-1 | TRBV20-1 | CSASNPGRAGTEAFF
TRBJ1-1 | TRBV9 | CASSVGGGAGGTEAFF
TRBJ2-7 | TRBV11-2 | CASSLGRRRGYEQYF
TRBJ1-2 | TRBV7-9 | CASSSHDGQGANYGYTF
TRBJ2-7 | TRBV19 | CASKRRGSYEQYF
TRBJ2-2 | TRBV5-6 | CASSFTGSRGSNTGELFF
TRBJ1-2 | TRBV7-9 | CASSLSRGGYGYTF
TRBJ2-6 | TRBV6-2/TRBV6-3 | CASSPLGGIGAGANVLTF
TRBJ2-1 | TRBV6-2/TRBV6-3 | CASSYLNLAGGPRDEQFF
TRBJ2-2 | TRBV30 | CAWSGDSGTGELFF
TRBJ1-4 | TRBV14 | CASSQGRTGGEKLFF
TRBJ1-2 | TRBV15 | CATSPGTERGYTF
TRBJ1-2 | TRBV19 | CASMGGYGYTF